This T cell receptor beta chain was profiled in a study of T cell responses to AZD1222 COVID-19 vaccine. Study summary: Second-dose groups at about 4 or about 12 weeks were pooled.

The V gene's germline CDR1 is SGHNT and CDR2 YYREEE (reference sequence). The CDR3 contains 12 residues. Germline trimming cut 5 bases from V and 10 bases from J; bases unmatched to any gene: 6. Study results and limitations: Repertoire sampling happened only post peak T cell response. Following two doses of AZD1222, Spike-specific TCR breadth and depth rose. Females made up more of the donors, who were largely white British, and clonal diversity may have come out too low.

The table came from immunoSEQ multiplex PCR; TCRdb's copy has only in-frame clones and leaves some out. The sample carries approximately 64,000 clones, roughly 84% recorded once. As for this clone: The antigen remains undetermined.

This material consisted of peripheral blood, taken on day 0 of AZD1222 vaccination. The chain links TRBV5-4 to TRBJ2-1, with 7 bases aligning to TRBD2. The clonotype originates from an adult in good health. CDR3 protein: CASSGGVVEQFF. The CDR3 DNA sequence: TGTGCCAGCAGTGGGGGGGTGGTGGAGCAGTTCTTC.